Shown below are 3 T cell receptor beta chains from a single sample sequenced in a study of T-cell memory formation after mild COVID-19. TCRdb called the 5' RACE reads again in MiXCR, with one record for every CDR3 protein. The sample holds approximately 260,000 distinct CDR3 sequences, 15% to 20% seen once. The sample taken for sequencing was PBMCs or a T cell subset sorted from them (not recorded which). The receptors stem from a man younger than 35 who had mild COVID-19 (a few samples of this study predate the infection). Cell type and time point are not known.

The J gene is TRBJ2-3, the V gene TRBV12-5, with D uncertain. V was clipped by 3 bases and J by 2 bases, with 18 bases between them. The CDR3 is made up of 17 amino acids. Looked up from germline, CDR1 is LGHNT and CDR2 is FRNRAP. Here the CDR3 reads CASGLRLWVTFTDTQYF. The CDR3 DNA sequence: TGTGCTAGTGGTTTACGGTTATGGGTCACTTTCACAGATACGCAGTATTTT.

This clonotype was counted a few times. The chain couples TRBV18 to TRBJ2-3, with D uncertain. The germline gives CDR1 KGHSH, CDR2 LQKENI. This CDR3 region has 16 residues. Trimming took off 6 bases at V and 4 bases at J, with 20 bases between the two ends. The CDR3 sequence: CASSPAESSVSDTQYF. CDR3 DNA: TGTGCCAGCTCCCCGGCGGAGTCTAGTGTTTCAGATACGCAGTATTTT.

This clonotype occurred a few times. The chain combines TRBV12-3 or TRBV12-4 with TRBJ1-1; D may be TRBD1 (5 bases). Trimming took off 8 bases at V and 5 bases at J, with 15 bases between the two ends. The CDR3 contains 13 residues. The CDR3 bases are TGTGCCAGCTTTCTACACGGGGGGACTGAAGCTTTCTTT. This encodes CASFLHGGTEAFF.